A selection of T cell receptor beta chains follows, all from one sample in a study of CD8 T cells in ankylosing spondylitis. MiXCR was run by TCRdb on the 5' RACE reads, yielding one entry per CDR3 protein. Among fewer than 550,000 distinct CDR3 sequences listed, approximately 5.3% were seen once. The sequenced sample consisted of blood, either unsorted or a sorted T cell fraction (not recorded which). Receptors were obtained from a male donor with ankylosing spondylitis. Each CDR3 is given with its conserved first and last residue. Each record gives: D gene, clone size, V gene, J gene, CDR3 protein, CDR3 DNA. A D gene is named only where the DNA matches it firmly. The listing skips clone size in some rows; elsewhere it reads once, few, many or a size class.

-,-,TRBV7-9,TRBJ1-4,CASSLPYEKLFF,TGTGCCAGCAGCTTGCCCTACGAAAAACTGTTTTTT
-,many,TRBV27,TRBJ1-4,CASSPDRFNEKLFF,TGTGCCAGCAGTCCCGACAGGTTTAATGAAAAACTGTTTTTT
-,many,TRBV6-2/TRBV6-3,TRBJ2-7,CASSLPNTGYYEQYF,TGTGCCAGCAGTCTACCGAACACAGGGTACTACGAGCAGTACTTC
TRBD1,many,TRBV20-1,TRBJ2-7,CSASDRVREQYF,TGCAGTGCTTCGGACAGGGTGAGGGAGCAGTACTTC
-,-,TRBV28,TRBJ2-5,CASSAGPTQYF,TGTGCCAGCAGTGCCGGACCTACCCAGTACTTC
-,many,TRBV10-3,TRBJ2-5,CAISRDPQETQYF,TGTGCCATCAGTCGGGACCCACAAGAGACCCAGTACTTC
-,many,TRBV9,TRBJ1-4,CASSVGRRDNEKLFF,TGTGCCAGCAGCGTAGGTCGCAGAGATAATGAAAAACTGTTTTTT
TRBD1,many,TRBV9,TRBJ1-1,CASSAGQGGTEAFF,TGTGCCAGCAGCGCAGGACAGGGAGGAACTGAAGCTTTCTTT
-,many,TRBV7-2,TRBJ2-3,CASSLITDTQYF,TGTGCCAGCAGCCTCATAACAGATACGCAGTATTTT
TRBD1,many,TRBV20-1,TRBJ1-6,CSARTGWGSPLHF,TGCAGTGCTAGGACAGGGTGGGGATCACCCCTCCACTTT
-,many,TRBV5-1,TRBJ2-5,CASSFSEARETQYF,TGCGCCAGCAGCTTTTCGGAGGCGCGAGAGACCCAGTACTTC
TRBD1,-,TRBV12-3/TRBV12-4,TRBJ1-3,CAISPLPGQGWSSGNTIYF,TGTGCCATCAGTCCTCTACCGGGACAGGGCTGGAGCTCTGGAAACACCATATATTTT
-,many,TRBV29-1,TRBJ2-5,CSVERGRLETQYF,TGCAGCGTTGAGAGAGGACGGCTAGAGACCCAGTACTTC
TRBD2,many,TRBV12-3/TRBV12-4,TRBJ2-1,CASRGLAGGQFF,TGTGCCAGCAGGGGACTAGCGGGAGGCCAGTTCTTC
-,many,TRBV28,TRBJ1-2,CASSPPRQAVYNGYTF,TGTGCCAGCAGTCCCCCTCGACAGGCGGTTTATAACGGCTACACCTTC
-,many,TRBV7-2,TRBJ2-1,CASSFSWEQFF,TGTGCCAGCAGCTTTTCCTGGGAGCAGTTCTTC
TRBD2,many,TRBV4-3,TRBJ2-1,CASSDEAGGYNEQFF,TGCGCCAGCAGCGACGAAGCGGGGGGCTACAATGAGCAGTTCTTC
-,many,TRBV20-1,TRBJ2-5,CSARGLSAETQYF,TGCAGTGCTAGAGGACTATCCGCGGAGACCCAGTACTTC
-,many,TRBV20-1,TRBJ2-5,CSARGTPSEETQYF,TGCAGTGCTAGAGGCACCCCCTCTGAAGAGACCCAGTACTTC